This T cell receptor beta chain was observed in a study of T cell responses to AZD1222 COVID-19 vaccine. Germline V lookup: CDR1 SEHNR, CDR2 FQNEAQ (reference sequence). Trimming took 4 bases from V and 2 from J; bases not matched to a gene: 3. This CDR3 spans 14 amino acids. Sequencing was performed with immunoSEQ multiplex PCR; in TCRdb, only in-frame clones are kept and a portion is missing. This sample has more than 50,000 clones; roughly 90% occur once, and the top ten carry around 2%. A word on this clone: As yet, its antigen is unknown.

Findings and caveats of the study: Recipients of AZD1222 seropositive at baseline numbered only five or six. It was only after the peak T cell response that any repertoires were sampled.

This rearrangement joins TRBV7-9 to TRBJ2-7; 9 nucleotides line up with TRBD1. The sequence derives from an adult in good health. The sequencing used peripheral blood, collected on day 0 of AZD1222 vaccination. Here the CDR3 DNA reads TGTGCCAGCAGCTACGGACAGGGGACCTACGAGCAGTACTTC. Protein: CASSYGQGTYEQYF.